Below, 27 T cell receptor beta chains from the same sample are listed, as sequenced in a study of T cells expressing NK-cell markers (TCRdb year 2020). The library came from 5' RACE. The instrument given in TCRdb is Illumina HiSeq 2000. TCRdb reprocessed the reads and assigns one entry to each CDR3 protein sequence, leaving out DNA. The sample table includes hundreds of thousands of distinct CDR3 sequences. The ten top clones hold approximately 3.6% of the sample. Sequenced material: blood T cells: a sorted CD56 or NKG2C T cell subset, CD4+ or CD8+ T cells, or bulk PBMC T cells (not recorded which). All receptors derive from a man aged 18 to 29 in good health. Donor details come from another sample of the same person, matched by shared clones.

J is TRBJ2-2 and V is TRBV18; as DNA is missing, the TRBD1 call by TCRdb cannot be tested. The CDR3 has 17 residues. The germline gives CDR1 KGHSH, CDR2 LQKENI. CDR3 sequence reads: CASSPRQGGANTGELFF. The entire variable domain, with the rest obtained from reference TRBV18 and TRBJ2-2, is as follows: NAGVMQNPRHLVRRRGQEARLRCSPMKGHSHVYWYRQLPEEGLKFMVYLQKENIIDESGMPKERFSAEFPKEGPSILRIQQVVRGDSAAYFCASSPRQGGANTGELFFGEGSRLTVL.

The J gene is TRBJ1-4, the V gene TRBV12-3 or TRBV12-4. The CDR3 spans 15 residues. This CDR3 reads CASSLRQPTNEKLFF.

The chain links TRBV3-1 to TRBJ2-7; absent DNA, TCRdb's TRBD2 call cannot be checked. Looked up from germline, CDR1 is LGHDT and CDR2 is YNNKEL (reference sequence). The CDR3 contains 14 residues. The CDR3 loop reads CASQTSGRVYEQYF.

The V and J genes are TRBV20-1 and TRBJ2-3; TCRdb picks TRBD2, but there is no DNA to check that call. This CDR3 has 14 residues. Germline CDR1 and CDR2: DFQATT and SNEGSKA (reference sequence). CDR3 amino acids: CSARAGTPVDTQYF.

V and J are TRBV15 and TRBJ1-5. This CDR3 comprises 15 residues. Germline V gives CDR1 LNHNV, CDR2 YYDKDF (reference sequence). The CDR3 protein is CATSREGEGNQPQHF.

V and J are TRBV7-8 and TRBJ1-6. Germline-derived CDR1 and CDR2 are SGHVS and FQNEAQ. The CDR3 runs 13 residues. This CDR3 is CASSLAANSPLHF.

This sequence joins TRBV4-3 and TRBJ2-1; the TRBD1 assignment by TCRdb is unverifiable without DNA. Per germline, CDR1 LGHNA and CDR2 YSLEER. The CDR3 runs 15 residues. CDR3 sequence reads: CASSQDQGGLVEQFF.

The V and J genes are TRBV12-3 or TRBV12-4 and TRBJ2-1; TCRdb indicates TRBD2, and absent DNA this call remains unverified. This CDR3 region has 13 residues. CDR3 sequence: CASSLNPPGEQFF.

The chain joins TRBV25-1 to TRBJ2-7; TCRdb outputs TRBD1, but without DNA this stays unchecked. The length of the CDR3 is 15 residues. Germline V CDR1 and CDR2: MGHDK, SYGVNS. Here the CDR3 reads CASSEGPYRGNEQYF.

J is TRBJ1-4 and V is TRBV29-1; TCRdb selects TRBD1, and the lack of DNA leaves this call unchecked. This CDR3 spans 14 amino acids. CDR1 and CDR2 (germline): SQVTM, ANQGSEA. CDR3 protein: CSIARDATNEKLFF.

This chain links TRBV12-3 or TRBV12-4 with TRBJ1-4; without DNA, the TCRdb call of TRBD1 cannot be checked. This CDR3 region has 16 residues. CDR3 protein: CASSLWPRGTNEKLFF.

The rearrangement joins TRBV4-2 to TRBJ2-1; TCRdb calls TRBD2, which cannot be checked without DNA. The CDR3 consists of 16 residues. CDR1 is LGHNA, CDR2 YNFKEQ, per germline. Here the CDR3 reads CASSQFIAGVGNEQFF.

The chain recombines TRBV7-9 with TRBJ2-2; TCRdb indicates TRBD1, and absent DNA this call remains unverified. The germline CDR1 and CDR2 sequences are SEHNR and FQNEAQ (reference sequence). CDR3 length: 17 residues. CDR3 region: CASSSFQGRGRTGELFF.

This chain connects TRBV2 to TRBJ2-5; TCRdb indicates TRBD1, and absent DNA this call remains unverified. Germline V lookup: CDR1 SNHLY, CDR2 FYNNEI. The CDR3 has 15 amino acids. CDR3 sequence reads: CASKFAEGGEETQYF.

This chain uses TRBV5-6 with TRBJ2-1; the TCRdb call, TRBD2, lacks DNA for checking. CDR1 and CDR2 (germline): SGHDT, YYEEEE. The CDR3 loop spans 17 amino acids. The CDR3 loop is CASRSTSRDSSYNEQFF. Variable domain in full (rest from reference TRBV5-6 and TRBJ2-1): DAGVTQSPTHLIKTRGQQVTLRCSPKSGHDTVSWYQQALGQGPQFIFQYYEEEERQRGNFPDRFSGHQFPNYSSELNVNALLLGDSALYLCASRSTSRDSSYNEQFFGPGTRLTVL.

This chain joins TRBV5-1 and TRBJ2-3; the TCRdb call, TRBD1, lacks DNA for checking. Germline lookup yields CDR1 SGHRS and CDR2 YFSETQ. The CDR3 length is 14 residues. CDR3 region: CASSYTGSTDTQYF.

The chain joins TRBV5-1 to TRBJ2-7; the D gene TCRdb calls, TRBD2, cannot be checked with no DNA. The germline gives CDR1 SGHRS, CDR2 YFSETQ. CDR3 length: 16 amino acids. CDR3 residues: CASSPRLAGGPDEQYF.

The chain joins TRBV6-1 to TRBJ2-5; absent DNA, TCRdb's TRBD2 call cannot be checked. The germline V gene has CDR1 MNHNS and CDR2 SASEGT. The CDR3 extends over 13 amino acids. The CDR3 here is CASSEGEQETQYF.

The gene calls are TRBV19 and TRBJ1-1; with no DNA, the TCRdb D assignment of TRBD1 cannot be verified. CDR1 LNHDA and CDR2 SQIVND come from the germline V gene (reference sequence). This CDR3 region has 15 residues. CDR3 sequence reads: CTSQRVGRGDTEAFF.

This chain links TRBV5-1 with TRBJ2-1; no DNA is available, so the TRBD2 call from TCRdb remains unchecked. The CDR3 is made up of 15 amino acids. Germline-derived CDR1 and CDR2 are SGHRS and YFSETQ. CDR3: CASSLLDGRNNEQFF. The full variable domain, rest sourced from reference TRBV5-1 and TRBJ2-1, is KAGVTQTPRYLIKTRGQQVTLSCSPISGHRSVSWYQQTPGQGLQFLFEYFSETQRNKGNFPGRFSGRQFSNSRSEMNVSTLELGDSALYLCASSLLDGRNNEQFFGPGTRLTVL.

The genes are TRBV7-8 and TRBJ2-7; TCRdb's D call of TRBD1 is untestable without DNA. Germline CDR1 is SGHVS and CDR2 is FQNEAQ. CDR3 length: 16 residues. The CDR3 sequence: CASSLEGGARTYEQYF.

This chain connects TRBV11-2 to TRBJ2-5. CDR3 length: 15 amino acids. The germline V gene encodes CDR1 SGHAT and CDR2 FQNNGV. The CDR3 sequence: CASRYHARTQETQYF. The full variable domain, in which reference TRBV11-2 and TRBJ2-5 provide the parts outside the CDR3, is EAGVAQSPRYKIIEKRQSVAFWCNPISGHATLYWYQQILGQGPKLLIQFQNNGVVDDSQLPKDRFSAERLKGVDSTLKIQPAKLEDSAVYLCASRYHARTQETQYFGPGTRLLVL.

This CDR3 reads CASSSGANWIRGHNYGYTF. This sequence joins TRBV28 and TRBJ1-2; TCRdb's D call, TRBD1, is unchecked because there is no DNA. There are 19 residues in the CDR3. The germline V gene encodes CDR1 MDHEN and CDR2 SYDVKM.

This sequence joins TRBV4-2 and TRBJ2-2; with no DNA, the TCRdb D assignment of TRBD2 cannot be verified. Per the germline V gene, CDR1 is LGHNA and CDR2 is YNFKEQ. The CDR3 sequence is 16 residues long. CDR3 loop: CASSPQGLKSAGELFF.

The CDR3 region is CASSLAGNSGQPQHF. The chain is built from TRBV18 and TRBJ1-5; no DNA is available, so the TRBD1 call from TCRdb remains unchecked. Germline lookup yields CDR1 KGHSH and CDR2 LQKENI. This CDR3 has 15 amino acids.

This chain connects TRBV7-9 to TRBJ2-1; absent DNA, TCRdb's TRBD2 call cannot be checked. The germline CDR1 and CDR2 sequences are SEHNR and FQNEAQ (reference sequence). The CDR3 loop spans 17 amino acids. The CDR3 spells CASSFPGGRALYNEQFF.

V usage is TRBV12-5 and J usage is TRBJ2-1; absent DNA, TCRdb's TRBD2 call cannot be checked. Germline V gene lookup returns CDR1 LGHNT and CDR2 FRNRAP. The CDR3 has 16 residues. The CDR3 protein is CASGLPVAGAYNEQFF. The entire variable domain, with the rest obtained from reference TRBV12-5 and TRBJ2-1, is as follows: DARVTQTPRHKVTEMGQEVTMRCQPILGHNTVFWYRQTMMQGLELLAYFRNRAPLDDSGMPKDRFSAEMPDATLATLKIQPSEPRDSAVYFCASGLPVAGAYNEQFFGPGTRLTVL.